The 21 T cell receptor beta chains below all came from one sample that was sequenced in a study of blood T cell repertoires in COVID-19 (TCRdb year 2020). The method was the immunoSEQ multiplex PCR assay. This is the immuneACCESS table as TCRdb keeps it, with only in-frame sequences that have V and J called. A part of the clones is gone; compared with another copy, unresolved V genes explain less than half, and the rest is unexplained. Present in this sample are 70,000 to 95,000 clones, roughly 82% of which were seen just once. 20% to 25% of the sample rests with the top ten. The specimen sequenced was peripheral blood. The receptors derive from a woman between 45 and 65 years old with acute or convalescent COVID-19.

This chain joins TRBV4-1 and TRBJ2-1; TRBD2 agrees at 8 bases. Germline-derived CDR1 and CDR2 are MGHRA and YSYEKL. The CDR3 contains 13 residues. V was clipped by 2 bases and J by 9 bases; unmatched bases: 3. This chain's CDR3 is CASSQIGTSEQFF. CDR3 DNA sequence: TGCGCCAGCAGCCAAATTGGGACTAGTGAGCAGTTCTTC.

The chain joins TRBV9 to TRBJ2-1; 7 nucleotides agree with TRBD1. V lost 1 base to trimming and J lost 2 bases; unmatched junction nucleotides: 3. This CDR3 spans 15 amino acids. Germline V CDR1 and CDR2: SGDLS, YYNGEE. CDR3 loop: CASSVNTGAYNEQFF. CDR3 sequence (DNA): TGTGCCAGCAGCGTAAATACAGGGGCCTACAATGAGCAGTTCTTC.

The chain combines TRBV2 with TRBJ2-2, with TRBD2 as a possible D gene (6 bases). Germline V gene sequence: CDR1 SNHLY, CDR2 FYNNEI. The V and J ends lost 7 bases and 5 bases respectively, with 8 bases between them. The CDR3 is made up of 12 amino acids. CDR3 DNA sequence: TGTGCCAGCACTCGGGGGACCGGGGAGCTGTTTTTT. Translating gives CASTRGTGELFF.

This clone turned up a few times. The V call is TRBV4-1, the J call TRBJ1-5; 10 nucleotides align to TRBD1. The CDR3 covers 14 residues. Germline loops: CDR1 MGHRA, CDR2 YSYEKL. V lost 6 bases to trimming and J lost 5 bases; unmatched junction nucleotides: 4. CDR3 in DNA: TGCGCCAGCAGGGGACAGGGGCCTCATCAGCCCCAGCATTTT. Protein product: CASRGQGPHQPQHF.

V is TRBV9 and J is TRBJ2-7; 7 nucleotides agree with TRBD2. In germline, CDR1 is SGDLS, CDR2 YYNGEE. With V trimmed by 0 bases and J by 4 bases, 7 bases remained unmatched. The CDR3 loop spans 15 amino acids. CDR3 coding DNA: TGTGCCAGCAGCGTAGGTCCTAGCGGAAGTTACGAGCAGTACTTC. It specifies CASSVGPSGSYEQYF.

This rearrangement joins TRBV4-2 to TRBJ2-3; D is undetermined. The CDR3 has 13 residues. Germline-derived CDR1 and CDR2 are LGHNA and YNFKEQ. V lost 0 bases to trimming and J lost 5 bases, with 6 bases between them. This CDR3 is CASSQERRDTQYF. CDR3 nucleotides: TGTGCCAGCAGCCAAGAGAGGAGAGATACGCAGTATTTT.

This clone was recorded a few times. V usage is TRBV4-3 and J usage is TRBJ2-7; TRBD1 matches 8 bases. The CDR3 runs to 13 residues. Looked up from germline, CDR1 is LGHNA and CDR2 is YSLEER. The trim removed 4 bases at V and 5 bases at J, leaving 4 bases unmatched. The CDR3 DNA reads TGCGCCAGCAGCCGGACAGGGACCCACGAGCAGTACTTC. Translating gives CASSRTGTHEQYF.

The rearrangement joins TRBV7-8 to TRBJ2-4, with D maybe TRBD2 (6 bases). CDR1 SGHVS and CDR2 FQNEAQ come from the germline V gene. Between the trimmed V and J ends, which lost 5 bases and 6 bases, there was a span of 14 bases. The CDR3 contains 14 residues. CDR3 in DNA: TGTGCCAGCAGCGGGACTGGGCCAAGAAACATTCAGTACTTC. Translated, it gives CASSGTGPRNIQYF. Full variable domain (rest looked up from reference TRBV7-8 and TRBJ2-4): GAGVSQSPRYKVAKRGQDVALRCDPISGHVSLFWYQQALGQGPEFLTYFQNEAQLDKSGLPSDRFFAERPEGSVSTLKIQRTQQEDSAVYLCASSGTGPRNIQYFGAGTRLSVL.

V is TRBV11-2 and J is TRBJ2-3; 9 bases are a match to TRBD2. In germline, CDR1 is SGHAT, CDR2 FQNNGV. This CDR3 region has 15 residues. V lost 6 bases and J lost 3; bases outside the gene matches: 7. The CDR3 is CASRRGLARTDTQYF. CDR3 sequence (DNA): TGTGCCAGCAGACGAGGACTAGCGAGGACAGATACGCAGTATTTT.

V usage is TRBV19 and J usage is TRBJ2-1; 8 bases line up with TRBD2. CDR3 length: 14 amino acids. CDR1 LNHDA and CDR2 SQIVND come from the germline V gene (reference sequence). With 3 bases clipped from V and 7 bases from J, the junction kept 5 bases outside the gene matches. In nucleotides, the CDR3 is TGTGCCAGTAGTATCAATGGCGGGAGGAATGAGCAGTTCTTC. As protein: CASSINGGRNEQFF. The full variable domain, its missing parts supplied by reference TRBV19 and TRBJ2-1, is DGGITQSPKYLFRKEGQNVTLSCEQNLNHDAMYWYRQDPGQGLRLIYYSQIVNDFQKGDIAEGYSVSREKKESFPLTVTSAQKNPTAFYLCASSINGGRNEQFFGPGTRLTVL.

V gene TRBV28 combines with J gene TRBJ2-7; 10 bases match TRBD2. This CDR3 is built from 15 residues. The germline V gene has CDR1 MDHEN and CDR2 SYDVKM. J was trimmed by 0 bases and V by 4 bases; bases with no gene match: 3. CDR3 loop: CASSSGTSDSYEQYF. CDR3 nucleotides: TGTGCCAGCAGTTCCGGGACTAGCGACTCCTACGAGCAGTACTTC.

This clone was seen just once. The chain is built from TRBV28 and TRBJ2-7, with 7 bases identical to TRBD1. V dropped 5 bases and J dropped 0; count of bases not matched to a gene: 7. The CDR3 covers 15 residues. The germline V gene encodes CDR1 MDHEN and CDR2 SYDVKM. This CDR3 reads CASSRRQGFSYEQYF. Written as DNA, the CDR3 is TGTGCCAGCAGTCGGAGACAGGGCTTCTCCTACGAGCAGTACTTC.

V usage is TRBV9 and J usage is TRBJ1-1, with D maybe TRBD1 (5 bases). Germline V gene data show CDR1 as SGDLS and CDR2 as YYNGEE. The CDR3 covers 15 residues. The germline V and J ends were trimmed by 1 base and 5 bases, with 15 bases remaining between them. DNA of the CDR3: TGTGCCAGCAGCGTACGAGCAGGGTATGGAACTGAAGCTTTCTTT. Translated: CASSVRAGYGTEAFF.

This chain connects TRBV6-2 or TRBV6-3 to TRBJ2-2; D remains ambiguous. The CDR3 totals 16 residues. Trimming took 1 base from V and 7 from J, leaving 16 bases between them. The V gene's germline CDR1 is MNHEY and CDR2 SVGEGT. The CDR3 nucleotides are TGTGCCAGCAGTTACTTTAGAAGCATTTCGGGCGGGGAGCTGTTTTTT. Encoded protein: CASSYFRSISGGELFF.

The V gene is TRBV5-1, the J gene TRBJ1-2, with D possibly matching TRBD1 (5 bases). The CDR3 consists of 14 residues. Germline values: CDR1 SGHRS, CDR2 YFSETQ. The V gene lost 4 bases and the J gene lost 4 bases, with 14 bases spanning the gap. The CDR3 sequence: CASSPTPDSYGYTF. As DNA, the CDR3 is TGCGCCAGCAGCCCTACCCCCGACAGCTATGGCTACACCTTC.

V gene TRBV4-3 combines with J gene TRBJ1-6; D not resolved. Germline V gene sequence: CDR1 LGHNA, CDR2 YSLEER. The CDR3 length is 14 residues. V dropped 4 bases and J dropped 9 bases, with 13 bases sitting between them. CDR3 residues: CASSLQSTGSPLHF. CDR3 bases: TGCGCCAGCAGCCTACAATCTACGGGTTCACCCCTCCACTTT.

The V call is TRBV6-6, the J call TRBJ2-1; the D gene is possibly TRBD2 (5 bases). The CDR3 runs 12 residues. V was trimmed by 2 bases and J by 7 bases, leaving 6 bases between them. The germline V gene encodes CDR1 MNHNY and CDR2 SVGAGI (reference sequence). The CDR3 DNA sequence: TGTGCCAGCAGTTACGGGGAGAATGAGCAGTTCTTC. The encoded protein is CASSYGENEQFF.

The chain joins TRBV4-2 to TRBJ1-6, with D perhaps matching TRBD1 (6 bases). The CDR3 is 13 residues long. Trimming shortened V by 4 bases and J by 9 bases, and 10 bases separated the two germline ends. CDR1 LGHNA and CDR2 YNFKEQ come from the germline V gene. CDR3 in DNA: TGTGCCAGCAGCCGAGGGGGGGGTTCACCCCTCCACTTT. This gives the protein CASSRGGGSPLHF.

The chain joins TRBV5-6 to TRBJ2-2; D possibly corresponds to TRBD1 (5 bases). Germline V gene data show CDR1 as SGHDT and CDR2 as YYEEEE. V dropped 6 bases and J dropped 7 bases, with 25 bases sitting between them. The CDR3 is made up of 17 amino acids. This CDR3 is CASTPPPSRALGGELFF. Here the CDR3 DNA reads TGTGCCAGCACCCCACCCCCCAGCAGGGCTTTGGGCGGGGAGCTGTTTTTT.

This clone was seen only a few times. The chain combines TRBV4-2 with TRBJ2-7; the match to TRBD1 covers 10 bases. The CDR3 runs to 15 residues. The J segment lost 0 bases and the V segment lost 5 bases, leaving 4 bases of the junction unmatched. In germline, CDR1 is LGHNA, CDR2 YNFKEQ. CDR3 sequence (DNA): TGTGCCAGCAGCTCCGGGACAGGGGACTCCTACGAGCAGTACTTC. It is translated as CASSSGTGDSYEQYF.

As concerns this clone: Additional DNA sequences in this sample encode the identical CDR3. The rearrangement links TRBV9 to TRBJ1-3; 9 nucleotides align to TRBD1. Per the germline V gene, CDR1 is SGDLS and CDR2 is YYNGEE. V trimming: 0 bases; J trimming: 2 bases; junction bases outside the gene matches: 6. This CDR3 region has 17 residues. CDR3 amino acids: CASSVDPGTGPGNTIYF. The CDR3 DNA reads TGTGCCAGCAGCGTAGACCCAGGGACAGGGCCTGGAAACACCATATATTTT.